The 20 T cell receptor beta chains given below trace back to one sample, sequenced in a study of cytomegalovirus exposure and HLA in healthy donors. Primers included in the PCR were 60 Vbeta and 13 Jbeta primers. Assay: immunoSEQ multiplex PCR; the TCRdb copy retains only in-frame clones and omits some. The data hold about 130,000 clones, with 74% observed a single time. The sample comprised PBMCs. These receptors were taken from a man between 40 and 49 years old in good health and CMV-seropositive.

This chain connects TRBV30 to TRBJ1-1; D gene unclear. V was clipped by 4 bases and J by 1 base, with 22 bases between them. This CDR3 has 17 residues. CDR1 is GTSNPN and CDR2 is SVGIG in the germline V gene (reference sequence). CDR3 loop: CAWTTTGNSVGNTEAFF. CDR3 DNA sequence: TGTGCCTGGACCACGACCGGGAATTCGGTTGGGAACACTGAAGCTTTCTTT.

The chain carries TRBV6-1 and TRBJ1-2; 12 bases match TRBD1. Germline V gives CDR1 MNHNS, CDR2 SASEGT. Losses at the gene ends were 2 bases for V and 10 bases for J; bases not matched to a gene: 5. The CDR3 runs to 14 residues. As DNA, the CDR3 is TGTGCCAGCAGTGAACGGGGGACAGGGGGCGTCTACACCTTC. Its translation: CASSERGTGGVYTF.

The chain employs TRBV15 and TRBJ1-1; a weak D match, TRBD1 (5 bases). This CDR3 is 17 amino acids long. V lost 0 bases, J lost 0 bases, and 14 bases lay in between. Germline CDR1 LNHNV, CDR2 YYDKDF (reference sequence). The CDR3: CATSRDTYRGMNTEAFF. CDR3 in DNA: TGTGCCACCAGCAGAGATACTTATCGGGGGATGAACACTGAAGCTTTCTTT.

This clone occurred once. CDR3 nucleotide sequence: TGTGCCGGCAAGTCCCAGAACCCAGATACGCAGTATTTT. It yields the protein CAGKSQNPDTQYF. The rearrangement uses TRBV28 and TRBJ2-3; D call uncertain. The CDR3 length is 13 residues. V was cut by 11 bases and J by 4 bases, with 16 bases left in between. Looked up from germline, CDR1 is MDHEN and CDR2 is SYDVKM.

The V call is TRBV6-1, the J call TRBJ2-1, with D possibly TRBD2 on 6 matching bases. In germline, CDR1 is MNHNS, CDR2 SASEGT. Trimming took 4 bases from V and 3 from J, leaving 13 bases between them. The CDR3 is 15 residues long. CDR3 nucleotide sequence: TGTGCCAGCAGTGGGACGGGACTCAACTACAATGAGCAGTTCTTC. Encoded protein: CASSGTGLNYNEQFF.

The chain links TRBV5-6 to TRBJ1-1; D not resolved. The V end lost 4 bases, the J end lost 8 bases, and 9 bases lay between the germline ends. CDR3 size: 11 residues. Germline V CDR1 and CDR2: SGHDT, YYEEEE. Written as DNA, the CDR3 is TGTGCCAGCAGCGCGCGCGGGGAAGCTTTCTTT. As protein: CASSARGEAFF.

V usage is TRBV30 and J usage is TRBJ1-5, with 7 bases lining up with TRBD1. CDR3 length: 14 amino acids. CDR1 is GTSNPN, CDR2 SVGIG, per germline (reference sequence). V lost 2 bases and J lost 6; bases outside the gene matches: 7. Here the CDR3 reads CAWSYTGVGQPQHF. The DNA of the CDR3 is TGTGCCTGGAGTTACACAGGGGTAGGTCAGCCCCAGCATTTT.

The rearrangement uses TRBV2 and TRBJ2-7; a possible D gene is TRBD1 (6 bases). CDR3 length: 15 residues. Trimming pared 7 bases from V and 4 bases from J, leaving 20 bases between. CDR1 is SNHLY, CDR2 FYNNEI, per germline. CDR3 in amino acids: CASKIQGSPFYEQYF. CDR3 DNA sequence: TGTGCCAGCAAGATCCAGGGGTCTCCTTTTTACGAGCAGTACTTC.

The rearrangement links TRBV7-2 to TRBJ2-7, with TRBD2 as a possible D gene (6 bases). The CDR3 loop spans 12 amino acids. CDR1 is SGHTA and CDR2 is FQGNSA in the germline V gene. The V and J ends lost 2 bases and 12 bases respectively, with 14 bases between them. This chain's CDR3 is CASSLSSGTVYF. DNA for the CDR3: TGTGCCAGCAGCTTATCTTCCGGGACTGTGTACTTC. Full variable domain (remainder filled in from reference TRBV7-2 and TRBJ2-7): GAGVSQSPSNKVTEKGKDVELRCDPISGHTALYWYRQSLGQGLEFLIYFQGNSAPDKSGLPSDRFSAERTGGSVSTLTIQRTQQEDSAVYLCASSLSSGTVYFGPGTRLTVT.

The rearrangement joins TRBV9 to TRBJ2-1; TRBD1 matches 9 bases. The V gene end was trimmed by 3 bases and the J gene end by 5 bases; junction bases not matched to a gene: 6. The CDR3 is 15 amino acids. Germline V CDR1 and CDR2: SGDLS, YYNGEE. The CDR3 is CASSAGTGWDNEQFF. CDR3 bases: TGTGCCAGCAGCGCCGGGACAGGGTGGGACAATGAGCAGTTCTTC.

V and J are TRBV6-1 and TRBJ2-5; 7 nucleotides match TRBD1. The J segment lost 4 bases and the V segment lost 2 bases, leaving 7 bases of the junction unmatched. Germline CDR1 MNHNS, CDR2 SASEGT. This CDR3 comprises 15 residues. CDR3 residues: CASSEPPDRAETQYF. In DNA form, the CDR3 reads TGTGCCAGCAGTGAACCGCCCGACAGGGCAGAGACCCAGTACTTC.

V usage is TRBV7-8 and J usage is TRBJ1-5; 9 positions match TRBD1. Germline-derived CDR1 and CDR2 are SGHVS and FQNEAQ. The V and J ends lost 4 bases and 0 bases, in that order; junction bases with no gene match: 1. CDR3 length: 15 amino acids. As DNA, the CDR3 is TGTGCCAGCAGCTCGGGACAGGGTAGCAATCAGCCCCAGCATTTT. As protein: CASSSGQGSNQPQHF.

The chain uses TRBV6-1 and TRBJ1-5; TRBD1 might be the D (5 bases). This CDR3 comprises 14 residues. The V and J ends lost 7 bases and 7 bases respectively, with 17 bases between them. Per germline, CDR1 MNHNS and CDR2 SASEGT. CDR3: CASTPLGGNQPQHF. Here the CDR3 DNA reads TGTGCCAGCACCCCCCTTGGGGGGAACCAGCCCCAGCATTTT.

This chain connects TRBV4-3 to TRBJ2-7, with D maybe TRBD2 (6 bases). Germline V gives CDR1 LGHNA, CDR2 YSLEER. This CDR3 is built from 15 residues. V was shortened by 0 bases and J by 3 bases, with 12 bases between the two germline ends. The chain's CDR3 is CASSQDRGGYYEQYF. CDR3 bases: TGCGCCAGCAGCCAAGATAGAGGAGGGTACTACGAGCAGTACTTC.

The rearrangement joins TRBV19 to TRBJ1-4; maybe TRBD1 (6 bases). Germline V gene lookup returns CDR1 LNHDA and CDR2 SQIVND (reference sequence). This CDR3 contains 15 residues. Trimming cost V 3 bases and J 6 bases, with 14 bases left between them. For the CDR3, the DNA is TGTGCCAGTAGTATTCCCGGGACAAGAGATGAAAAACTGTTTTTT. Translated: CASSIPGTRDEKLFF.

In DNA form, the CDR3 reads TGTGCCAGCAGACAGGGTTCCTACGAGCAGTACTTC. This sequence encodes CASRQGSYEQYF. V usage is TRBV2 and J usage is TRBJ2-7; the D gene is possibly TRBD1 (6 bases). CDR1 and CDR2 (germline): SNHLY, FYNNEI. This CDR3 is 12 amino acids long. V was shortened by 6 bases and J by 1 base, with 7 bases between the two germline ends.

The rearrangement uses TRBV18 and TRBJ2-7, with D tentatively TRBD1 (5 bases). CDR3 length: 14 residues. Between the trimmed V and J ends, which lost 2 bases and 0 bases, there was a span of 8 bases. From germline, CDR1 is KGHSH and CDR2 LQKENI. The CDR3 is CASSPVRASYEQYF. CDR3 DNA: TGTGCCAGCTCACCAGTCAGGGCCTCCTACGAGCAGTACTTC.

The chain has TRBV4-3 and TRBJ1-5; D call uncertain. The CDR3 runs to 16 residues. Germline CDR1 and CDR2: LGHNA and YSLEER. V was trimmed by 0 bases and J by 5 bases, leaving 14 bases between them. DNA for the CDR3: TGCGCCAGCAGCCAAGAAATCGGTCGGGAATATCAGCCCCAGCATTTT. Amino acids: CASSQEIGREYQPQHF.

The V gene is TRBV11-3, the J gene TRBJ2-2; D remains ambiguous. Germline CDR1 and CDR2: SGHNT and YENEEA. The ends were cut back, 5 bases at V and 2 bases at J, with 3 bases in the middle. The CDR3 sequence is 12 residues long. The CDR3 nucleotides read TGTGCCAGCAGCCCAAACACCGGGGAGCTGTTTTTT. Its protein product is CASSPNTGELFF.

This clone was detected only once. The chain combines TRBV2 with TRBJ2-5, with 7 bases matching TRBD2. From germline, CDR1 is SNHLY and CDR2 FYNNEI. The CDR3 spans 15 residues. Trimming at V came to 10 bases and at J to 2 bases, leaving 13 bases not matched to a gene. CDR3 in amino acids: CATTFGGGGQETQYF. In nucleotides, the CDR3 is TGTGCCACGACCTTTGGGGGGGGAGGGCAAGAGACCCAGTACTTC.